This T cell receptor beta chain was recorded in a study of T cell responses to AZD1222 COVID-19 vaccine. This clone was picked up one time. The germline V gene encodes CDR1 MGHRA and CDR2 YSYEKL. The ends lost 4 bases at V and 7 bases at J; junction bases unmatched: 15. CDR3 size: 17 residues. Clones were read by immunoSEQ multiplex PCR, and TCRdb kept only the in-frame ones, dropping some. This table holds roughly 120,000 clones, about 92% found once. This chain joins TRBV4-1 and TRBJ2-1; TRBD2 matches at 8 bases. The receptor's source is an adult who received the AZD1222 COVID-19 vaccine. Sample: peripheral blood, taken 28 days after the second AZD1222 dose. The CDR3 nucleotides are TGCGCCAGCAGCCCCCTGTCTCCAGCGGGGGCCCGGAATGAGCAGTTCTTC. It translates to CASSPLSPAGARNEQFF.